This entry lists 17 T cell receptor beta chains sequenced from one sample in a study of cytomegalovirus exposure and HLA in healthy donors. Vbeta (60) and Jbeta (13) primers were used in the PCR. Profiled with immunoSEQ multiplex PCR; TCRdb holds only in-frame clones, not every one. The sample shows tens of thousands of clones, approximately 7.7% of them seen only once. Sequenced: PBMCs. The receptor source for this set is a man between 50 and 59 years old in good health and CMV-seronegative.

V is TRBV2 and J is TRBJ2-5; D uncertain. The germline V and J ends were trimmed by 3 bases and 1 base, with 9 bases remaining between them. In germline, CDR1 is SNHLY, CDR2 FYNNEI. The CDR3 length is 14 residues. CDR3 DNA: TGTGCCAGCAGTGACAGCGTTCCCCAAGAGACCCAGTACTTC. This translates into CASSDSVPQETQYF.

In its sample, this clone was seen a few times. The V and J genes are TRBV4-1 and TRBJ2-5; no clear D gene. The V and J ends lost 4 bases and 1 base respectively, with 13 bases between them. The germline CDR1 and CDR2 sequences are MGHRA and YSYEKL. The CDR3 sequence is 15 residues long. For the CDR3, the DNA is TGCGCCAGCAGCCTTGAGACATTATTCCAAGAGACCCAGTACTTC. This sequence encodes CASSLETLFQETQYF.

This clone showed up just a few times. This sequence joins TRBV6-1 and TRBJ1-1; tentative D call: TRBD1 (5 bases). The germline gives CDR1 MNHNS, CDR2 SASEGT. V was cut by 4 bases and J by 11 bases, with 20 bases left in between. The CDR3 spans 14 residues. The chain's CDR3 is CASSARGGQGRAFF. Written as DNA, the CDR3 is TGTGCCAGCAGTGCAAGGGGAGGGCAGGGTAGGGCTTTCTTT.

The rearrangement uses TRBV18 and TRBJ2-5; a possible D gene is TRBD2 (6 bases). This CDR3 region has 15 residues. V was cut by 6 bases and J by 4 bases, with 18 bases left in between. Germline CDR1 and CDR2: KGHSH and LQKENI. CDR3 nucleotide sequence: TGTGCCAGCTCCGGTGCACGGCGGGGAGTAGAGACCCAGTACTTC. Residues: CASSGARRGVETQYF.

This clone was found a few times. The gene calls are TRBV6-1 and TRBJ2-7; a possible D gene is TRBD2 (6 bases). Per germline, CDR1 MNHNS and CDR2 SASEGT. V lost 8 bases to trimming and J lost 2 bases, with 19 bases between them. The CDR3 length is 15 residues. CDR3: CASCLISGLPYEQYF. The CDR3 coding sequence is TGTGCCAGCTGCCTCATAAGCGGGCTCCCCTACGAGCAGTACTTC.

The table lists this clone with a few counts. The chain joins TRBV2 to TRBJ1-1; D is ambiguous. Trimming pared 6 bases from V and 3 bases from J, leaving 11 bases between. CDR1 is SNHLY, CDR2 FYNNEI, per germline. CDR3 length equals 13 residues. The chain's CDR3 is CASRRLRDTEAFF. CDR3 bases: TGTGCCAGCAGGCGGCTGCGGGACACTGAAGCTTTCTTT.

This chain joins TRBV28 and TRBJ2-1; 7 bases align to TRBD2. Unmatched junction bases numbered 3, after V lost 3 bases and J lost 7 bases. The germline V gene has CDR1 MDHEN and CDR2 SYDVKM. The CDR3 length is 13 residues. The CDR3, as DNA: TGTGCCAGCAGTTTGGGGGGGAGAAATGAGCAGTTCTTC. Residues: CASSLGGRNEQFF.

The chain is built from TRBV7-8 and TRBJ1-5; perhaps TRBD1 as D (5 bases). There are 15 residues in the CDR3. V lost 6 bases and J lost 0, with 12 bases in between. The germline V gene encodes CDR1 SGHVS and CDR2 FQNEAQ. CDR3 region: CASSKWGDSNQPQHF. DNA for the CDR3: TGTGCCAGCAGTAAGTGGGGGGATAGCAATCAGCCCCAGCATTTT.

Turning to this clone: This same CDR3 is encoded by further DNA sequences in the sample. The chain recombines TRBV2 with TRBJ1-6; TRBD1 is a possible D gene (6 bases). This CDR3 region has 14 residues. The germline V gene has CDR1 SNHLY and CDR2 FYNNEI. The V end lost 6 bases, the J end lost 6 bases, and 12 bases lay between the germline ends. CDR3 region: CASSPTGLNSPLHF. The CDR3 region has the DNA TGTGCCAGCAGCCCGACAGGCCTTAATTCACCCCTCCACTTT.

The chain employs TRBV12-5 and TRBJ2-3; D gene ambiguous. V was cut by 6 bases and J by 4 bases, with 8 bases left in between. This CDR3 has 12 residues. The germline CDR1 and CDR2 sequences are LGHNT and FRNRAP. The CDR3 coding sequence is TGTGCTAGTGGCTCCCCCTCAGATACGCAGTATTTT. It yields the protein CASGSPSDTQYF.

This chain joins TRBV28 and TRBJ2-1; 10 bases align to TRBD2. Germline CDR1 MDHEN, CDR2 SYDVKM. V lost 4 bases to trimming and J lost 7 bases; unmatched junction nucleotides: 10. This CDR3 comprises 16 residues. The CDR3 loop is CASSSPLAGDSNEQFF. The DNA of the CDR3 is TGTGCCAGCAGTTCTCCTCTAGCGGGAGACAGTAATGAGCAGTTCTTC.

This clone occurred a few times. The rearrangement links TRBV2 to TRBJ2-7; 10 bases line up with TRBD2. Germline assignment: CDR1 SNHLY and CDR2 FYNNEI. V shed 6 bases, J shed 3 bases, and the junction held 5 bases outside the gene matches. The CDR3 contains 14 residues. The CDR3 nucleotides read TGTGCCAGCAGAGTAGCGGGAGGCAGCTACGAGCAGTACTTC. Amino acids: CASRVAGGSYEQYF. Based on the CDR3 plus reference TRBV2 and TRBJ2-7, the full variable domain is EPEVTQTPSHQVTQMGQEVILRCVPISNHLYFYWYRQILGQKVEFLVSFYNNEISEKSEIFDDQFSVERPDGSNFTLKIRSTKLEDSAMYFCASRVAGGSYEQYFGPGTRLTVT.

This clone was seen more than once but under ten times. This chain connects TRBV13 to TRBJ1-1; D possibly corresponds to TRBD1 (5 bases). CDR3 length equals 14 residues. Germline CDR1 and CDR2: PRHDT and FYEKMQ (reference sequence). V lost 5 bases to trimming and J lost 5 bases, with 15 bases between them. The CDR3 region has the DNA TGTGCCAGCAGCATAAAGTCGGGGGGGACTGAAGCTTTCTTT. Its protein is CASSIKSGGTEAFF. Full variable domain (rest looked up from reference TRBV13 and TRBJ1-1): AAGVIQSPRHLIKEKRETATLKCYPIPRHDTVYWYQQGPGQDPQFLISFYEKMQSDKGSIPDRFSAQQFSDYHSELNMSSLELGDSALYFCASSIKSGGTEAFFGQGTRLTVV.

V is TRBV4-2 and J is TRBJ2-3, with TRBD2 identical over 12 bases. With V trimmed by 4 bases and J by 5 bases, 10 bases remained unmatched. This CDR3 is 17 amino acids long. Germline assignment: CDR1 LGHNA and CDR2 YNFKEQ. The CDR3 loop is CASSRSTSGGPEDTQYF. CDR3 bases: TGTGCCAGCAGCCGGTCCACTAGCGGGGGGCCCGAAGATACGCAGTATTTT.

This clone occurred a few times. The V gene is TRBV28, the J gene TRBJ2-7; TRBD2 aligns across 9 bases. This CDR3 contains 15 residues. Germline trimming cut 2 bases from V and 3 bases from J; bases unmatched to any gene: 5. The germline gives CDR1 MDHEN, CDR2 SYDVKM. Here the CDR3 reads CASSLVLAGNYEQYF. The CDR3 DNA sequence: TGTGCCAGCAGTTTAGTCCTAGCGGGGAACTACGAGCAGTACTTC.

This chain joins TRBV28 and TRBJ2-7; 9 nucleotides line up with TRBD1. The CDR3 sequence is 13 residues long. V shed 8 bases, J shed 3 bases, and the junction held 5 bases outside the gene matches. Germline CDR1 and CDR2: MDHEN and SYDVKM. CDR3 in amino acids: CASVGTGFYEQYF. Here the CDR3 DNA reads TGTGCCAGCGTCGGGACAGGGTTCTACGAGCAGTACTTC.

This clone was counted at least ten times. This rearrangement joins TRBV25-1 to TRBJ2-5; 7 positions match TRBD1. The V gene end was trimmed by 4 bases and the J gene end by 5 bases; junction bases not matched to a gene: 7. The CDR3 length is 14 residues. CDR1 MGHDK and CDR2 SYGVNS come from the germline V gene. The CDR3 sequence is CASSVQGVRETQYF. For the CDR3, the DNA is TGTGCCAGCAGTGTCCAGGGGGTGAGGGAGACCCAGTACTTC.